Following are 5 T cell receptor beta chains from one sample sequenced in a study of T cell responses to AZD1222 COVID-19 vaccine. Some clones are missing from TCRdb's copy, which holds only in-frame ones; the method was immunoSEQ multiplex PCR. This sample has more than 150,000 clones, with 90% to 95% found just once. The sequenced sample was peripheral blood, obtained 28 days after the second AZD1222 dose. Receptor source: an adult who received the AZD1222 COVID-19 vaccine.

The chain links TRBV14 to TRBJ2-1, with D uncertain. V lost 0 bases and J lost 3, with 3 bases in between. Per the germline V gene, CDR1 is SGHDN and CDR2 is FVKESK. This CDR3 has 13 amino acids. The CDR3 DNA sequence: TGTGCCAGCAGCCAAGACTACTACAATGAGCAGTTCTTC. Translating gives CASSQDYYNEQFF.

J is TRBJ1-4 and V is TRBV4-1; no definite D call. The V end was cut by 1 base, the J end by 4 bases, with 7 bases between. The CDR3 sequence is 14 residues long. CDR1 and CDR2 from the germline V gene are MGHRA and YSYEKL. CDR3 in DNA: TGCGCCAGCAGCCAAGTTCACGGTAATGAAAAACTGTTTTTT. Residues: CASSQVHGNEKLFF.

The chain recombines TRBV7-2 with TRBJ2-1; perhaps TRBD2 as D (6 bases). CDR1 SGHTA and CDR2 FQGNSA come from the germline V gene. V dropped 3 bases and J dropped 6 bases, with 15 bases sitting between them. The length of the CDR3 is 15 residues. CDR3 in amino acids: CASSFGSGPFNEQFF. The DNA for the CDR3 is TGTGCCAGCAGCTTCGGTAGCGGTCCTTTCAATGAGCAGTTCTTC.

The chain recombines TRBV4-1 with TRBJ2-3; TRBD2 is a possible D gene (6 bases). The CDR3 contains 14 residues. Germline CDR1 reads MGHRA; CDR2 reads YSYEKL. V was trimmed by 3 bases and J by 4 bases, leaving 11 bases between them. CDR3 DNA: TGCGCCAGCAGCCAGAGGTCGGGGGCAGATACGCAGTATTTT. It codes for CASSQRSGADTQYF.

The chain links TRBV30 to TRBJ1-6; 7 bases agree with TRBD1. CDR1 is GTSNPN, CDR2 SVGIG, per germline (reference sequence). The V segment lost 5 bases and the J segment 8 bases; nucleotides outside the gene matches: 6. The CDR3 has 13 residues. The CDR3 nucleotides are TGTGCCTGGTCGGGACAGTTGGATTCACCCCTCCACTTT. This codes for CAWSGQLDSPLHF. The variable domain in full, completed from reference TRBV30 and TRBJ1-6, reads SQTIHQWPATLVQPVGSPLSLECTVEGTSNPNLYWYRQAAGRGLQLLFYSVGIGQISSEVPQNLSASRPQDRQFILSSKKLLLSDSGFYLCAWSGQLDSPLHFGNGTRLTVT.